The 18 T cell receptor beta chains below come from one sample, sequenced in a study of T cells in Graves' hyperthyroidism and ophthalmopathy. Researchers took RNA transcripts and amplified the TCR beta CDR3 regions from them. HTBI primers were used for first-round RT-PCR of the TCR CDR3. TCRdb re-analysed the multiplex PCR reads in MiXCR, keeping a single row per CDR3 protein. The data show roughly 840,000 distinct CDR3 sequences, 38% seen once. Sequencing was carried out using blood. The receptors stem from a young man with Graves' hyperthyroidism.

At least ten counts were recorded for this clonotype. The chain couples TRBV29-1 to TRBJ1-1, with no clear D. This CDR3 contains 9 residues. V gave up 7 bases and J gave up 7 bases, with 7 bases separating them. The germline gives CDR1 SQVTM, CDR2 ANQGSEA. CDR3 sequence: CSGRVEAFF. DNA of the CDR3: TGCAGCGGGCGGGTTGAAGCTTTCTTT.

The V and J genes are TRBV20-1 and TRBJ1-2; 9 nucleotides line up with TRBD1. The germline V gene encodes CDR1 DFQATT and CDR2 SNEGSKA (reference sequence). The V segment lost 6 bases and the J segment 3 bases; nucleotides outside the gene matches: 8. This CDR3 spans 14 amino acids. DNA for the CDR3: TGCAGTGCGGGTCAGAGGACAGGGGACTATGGCTACACCTTC. It translates to CSAGQRTGDYGYTF.

This clonotype was recorded at least ten times. The chain is built from TRBV19 and TRBJ1-6, with D hard to call. V gave up 6 bases and J gave up 7 bases, with 7 bases separating them. Germline CDR1 LNHDA, CDR2 SQIVND (reference sequence). This CDR3 contains 12 residues. CDR3 coding DNA: TGTGCCAGTAGCGCTATCAATTCACCCCTCCACTTT. Translating it yields CASSAINSPLHF.

The chain links TRBV7-2 to TRBJ1-2; a possible D gene is TRBD1 (5 bases). CDR1 is SGHTA, CDR2 FQGNSA, per germline. The V end was cut by 6 bases, the J end by 7 bases, with 15 bases between. The CDR3 loop spans 13 amino acids. CDR3 protein: CASRVGRESGYTF. The CDR3 bases are TGTGCCAGCAGGGTCGGCAGGGAGAGTGGCTACACCTTC.

V and J are TRBV6-5 and TRBJ1-6, with unresolved D. Germline lookup yields CDR1 MNHEY and CDR2 SVGAGI. The CDR3 has 15 residues. V lost 0 bases to trimming and J lost 5 bases, with 8 bases between them. Here the CDR3 reads CASSYSGVNNSPLHF. The CDR3 bases are TGTGCCAGCAGTTACTCCGGGGTCAATAATTCACCCCTCCACTTT.

V gene TRBV5-4 combines with J gene TRBJ2-7, with D tentatively TRBD2 (6 bases). In germline, CDR1 is SGHNT, CDR2 YYREEE (reference sequence). Trimming left V 4 bases short and J 0 bases short, with 17 bases between. CDR3 length equals 16 residues. The CDR3, as DNA: TGTGCCAGCAGCCTCGACGCGGGAAGCTTCTCCTACGAGCAGTACTTC. As protein: CASSLDAGSFSYEQYF.

For this clonotype: One end of the junction does not line up with germline, which may come from a read error. The V and J genes are TRBV5-1 and TRBJ2-2; D is ambiguous. Germline CDR1 is SGHRS and CDR2 is YFSETQ. The CDR3 has 15 residues. The CDR3 DNA is TGCGCCAGCAGCCCCCGACACCAAAACACCTGGGAGCTGTTTTTT. It encodes CASSPRHQNTWELFF.

V and J are TRBV28 and TRBJ1-1; possibly TRBD1 for D (6 bases). Germline V lookup: CDR1 MDHEN, CDR2 SYDVKM. The ends were cut back, 2 bases at V and 6 bases at J, with 10 bases in the middle. This CDR3 is built from 13 residues. As DNA, the CDR3 is TGTGCCAGCAGTTTAGGGACACCCCCTGAAGCTTTCTTT. Encoded protein: CASSLGTPPEAFF.

This clonotype was counted between two and nine times. V and J are TRBV20-1 and TRBJ1-1; weak D call: TRBD1 (5 bases). Per the germline V gene, CDR1 is DFQATT and CDR2 is SNEGSKA (reference sequence). V lost 8 bases and J 4 bases, leaving 14 bases between the germline ends. The CDR3 is made up of 12 amino acids. The CDR3, as DNA: TGCAGTCCCGAGCGGGGGAGCACTGAAGCTTTCTTT. It yields the protein CSPERGSTEAFF.

This clonotype was seen only a few times. The V gene is TRBV6-6, the J gene TRBJ2-5, with 7 bases fitting TRBD1. There are 16 residues in the CDR3. V dropped 5 bases and J dropped 2; count of bases not matched to a gene: 11. Germline V gene data show CDR1 as MNHNY and CDR2 as SVGAGI (reference sequence). The CDR3 sequence: CASSGWGQTLQETQYF. The CDR3 nucleotides are TGTGCCAGCAGTGGCTGGGGACAGACGCTTCAAGAGACCCAGTACTTC.

This clonotype was counted at least ten times. This chain links TRBV7-8 with TRBJ1-2; D is uncertain. The CDR3 has 18 amino acids. Between the trimmed V and J ends, which lost 2 bases and 4 bases, there was a span of 23 bases. The germline CDR1 and CDR2 sequences are SGHVS and FQNEAQ. CDR3: CASSLWRTTRPVGYGYTF. In DNA, the CDR3 is TGTGCCAGCAGCTTATGGAGGACGACGCGGCCCGTGGGCTATGGCTACACCTTC.

The V call is TRBV4-1, the J call TRBJ2-7, with TRBD1 identical over 12 bases. The CDR3 consists of 16 residues. V shed 3 bases and J 6 bases; nucleotides not matched to a gene: 9. CDR1 and CDR2 from the germline V gene are MGHRA and YSYEKL. The CDR3 bases are TGCGCCAGCAGCCACCTCCCGGGACAGGGGGCTGGCGAGCAGTACTTC. Residues: CASSHLPGQGAGEQYF.

Note on this clonotype: A clone one base away is much larger, so this may be a read error. The rearrangement links TRBV7-8 to TRBJ1-1; D gene uncertain. The germline V gene has CDR1 SGHVS and CDR2 FQNEAQ. This CDR3 comprises 12 residues. V was clipped by 11 bases and J by 6 bases, with 16 bases between them. The CDR3, as DNA: TGTGCCTGCGGGGATGAATGGGCTGAAGCTTTCTTT. Translated: CACGDEWAEAFF.

This clonotype was counted between two and nine times. This chain uses TRBV12-3 or TRBV12-4 with TRBJ2-5; maybe TRBD1 (5 bases). The CDR3 runs to 14 residues. V was pared by 3 bases and J by 3 bases, with 11 bases between. The chain's CDR3 is CASSLGRVKETQYF. DNA of the CDR3: TGTGCCAGCAGTTTGGGCAGGGTGAAAGAGACCCAGTACTTC.

The V and J genes are TRBV15 and TRBJ2-5; 9 bases line up with TRBD1. CDR1 LNHNV and CDR2 YYDKDF come from the germline V gene (reference sequence). V trimming: 5 bases; J trimming: 4 bases; junction bases outside the gene matches: 8. CDR3 length: 15 amino acids. CDR3 bases: TGTGCCACCAGCGTAGCTCAGACAGGGGGAGAGACCCAGTACTTC. Translating gives CATSVAQTGGETQYF.

A few counts support this clonotype. V gene TRBV6-5 combines with J gene TRBJ1-1, with a tentative D call TRBD1 (6 bases). This CDR3 has 13 residues. Germline V gene lookup returns CDR1 MNHEY and CDR2 SVGAGI. Trimming removed 7 bases from V and 5 bases from J, with 14 bases in between. CDR3: CASIDAGATEAFF. The CDR3, as DNA: TGTGCCAGCATCGACGCGGGGGCTACTGAAGCTTTCTTT.

The rearrangement links TRBV7-9 to TRBJ2-2; D unclear. The CDR3 runs 13 residues. Trimming shortened V by 8 bases and J by 4 bases, and 11 bases separated the two germline ends. From germline, CDR1 is SEHNR and CDR2 FQNEAQ (reference sequence). CDR3 nucleotide sequence: TGTGCCAGCGGCCAACCGTCCACCGGGGAGCTGTTTTTT. Protein product: CASGQPSTGELFF.

The V gene is TRBV15, the J gene TRBJ1-6, with D unclear. CDR3 length: 15 amino acids. V lost 8 bases and J lost 1, with 12 bases in between. Germline V gene data show CDR1 as LNHNV and CDR2 as YYDKDF (reference sequence). CDR3 in amino acids: CATSAGGSYNSPLHF. Here the CDR3 DNA reads TGTGCCACCTCTGCTGGAGGGTCCTATAATTCACCCCTCCACTTT.